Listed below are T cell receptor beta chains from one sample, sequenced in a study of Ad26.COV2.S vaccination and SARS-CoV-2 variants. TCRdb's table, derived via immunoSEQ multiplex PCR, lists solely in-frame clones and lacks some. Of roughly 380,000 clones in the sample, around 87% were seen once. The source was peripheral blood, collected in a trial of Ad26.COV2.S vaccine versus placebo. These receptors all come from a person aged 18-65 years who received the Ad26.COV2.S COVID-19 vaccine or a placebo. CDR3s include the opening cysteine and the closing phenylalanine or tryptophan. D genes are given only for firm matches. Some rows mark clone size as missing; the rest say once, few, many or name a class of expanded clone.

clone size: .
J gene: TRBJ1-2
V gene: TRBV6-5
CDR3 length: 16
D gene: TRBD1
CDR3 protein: CASSYSTGGGMSGYTF
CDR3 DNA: TGTGCCAGCAGTTACTCAACAGGGGGGGGGATGAGTGGCTACACCTTC

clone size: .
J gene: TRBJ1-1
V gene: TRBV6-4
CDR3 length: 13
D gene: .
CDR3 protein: CASSFDPNTEAFF
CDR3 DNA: TGTGCCAGCAGCTTTGATCCCAACACTGAAGCTTTCTTT

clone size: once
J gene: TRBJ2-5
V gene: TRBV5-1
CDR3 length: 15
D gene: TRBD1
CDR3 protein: CASSSTGGPGETQYF
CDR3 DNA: TGCGCCAGCAGCTCGACAGGGGGTCCGGGAGAGACCCAGTACTTC

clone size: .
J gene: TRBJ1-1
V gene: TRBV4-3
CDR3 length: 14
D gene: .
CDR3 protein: CASSQGGYFTEAFF
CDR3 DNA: TGCGCCAGCAGCCAAGGGGGGTACTTCACTGAAGCTTTCTTT

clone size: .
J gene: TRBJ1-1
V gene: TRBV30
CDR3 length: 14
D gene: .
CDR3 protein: CAWRSGGASTEAFF
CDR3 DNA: TGTGCCTGGAGGTCCGGGGGGGCGAGCACTGAAGCTTTCTTT

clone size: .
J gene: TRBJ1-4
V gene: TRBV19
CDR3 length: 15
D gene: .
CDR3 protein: CASSPRGIEGEKLFF
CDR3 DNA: TGTGCCAGTAGTCCCCGGGGGATAGAGGGTGAAAAACTGTTTTTT

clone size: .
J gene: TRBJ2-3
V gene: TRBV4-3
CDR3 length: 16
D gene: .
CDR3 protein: CASSHYVGGATDTQYF
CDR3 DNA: TGCGCCAGCAGCCATTACGTTGGCGGGGCGACAGATACGCAGTATTTT

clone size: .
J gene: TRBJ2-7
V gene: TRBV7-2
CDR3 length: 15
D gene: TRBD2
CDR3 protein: CASSLDWRGGREQYF
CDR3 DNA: TGTGCCAGCAGCTTAGACTGGCGGGGGGGCCGCGAGCAGTACTTC

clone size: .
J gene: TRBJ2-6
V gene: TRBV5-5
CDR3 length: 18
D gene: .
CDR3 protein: CASSLAVGAMAGANVLTF
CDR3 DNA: TGTGCCAGCAGCTTGGCCGTGGGGGCAATGGCTGGGGCCAACGTCCTGACTTTC

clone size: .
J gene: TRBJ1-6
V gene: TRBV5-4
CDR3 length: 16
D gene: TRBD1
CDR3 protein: CASSQAPGQGNSPLHF
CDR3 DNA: TGTGCCAGCAGCCAAGCCCCGGGACAGGGGAATTCACCCCTCCACTTT

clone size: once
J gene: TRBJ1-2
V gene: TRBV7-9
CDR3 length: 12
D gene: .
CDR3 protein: CASSYRVYGYTF
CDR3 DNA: TGTGCCAGCAGCTACCGTGTCTATGGCTACACCTTC

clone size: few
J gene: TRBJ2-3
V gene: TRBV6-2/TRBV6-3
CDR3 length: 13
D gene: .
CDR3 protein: CASSLSEQDTQYF
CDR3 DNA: TGTGCCAGCAGTTTATCCGAGCAGGATACGCAGTATTTT

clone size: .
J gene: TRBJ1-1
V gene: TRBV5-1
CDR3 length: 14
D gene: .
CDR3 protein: CASSLGSGDTEAFF
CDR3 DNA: TGCGCCAGCAGCTTGGGGTCAGGGGACACTGAAGCTTTCTTT

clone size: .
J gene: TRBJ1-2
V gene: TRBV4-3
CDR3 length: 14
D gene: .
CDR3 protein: CASSPDVGPMGYTF
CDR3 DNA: TGCGCCAGCAGCCCGGACGTCGGACCTATGGGCTACACCTTC

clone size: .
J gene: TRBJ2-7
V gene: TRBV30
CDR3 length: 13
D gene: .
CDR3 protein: CAWSEGEGDEQYF
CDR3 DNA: TGTGCCTGGAGTGAGGGGGAGGGGGACGAGCAGTACTTC

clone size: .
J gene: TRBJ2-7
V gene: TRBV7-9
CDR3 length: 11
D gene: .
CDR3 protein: CASSLSGEQYF
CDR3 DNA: TGTGCCAGCAGCTTATCAGGCGAGCAGTACTTC

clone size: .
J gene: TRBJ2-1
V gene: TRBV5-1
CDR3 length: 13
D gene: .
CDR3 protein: CASSLIGNNEQFF
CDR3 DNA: TGCGCCAGCAGCTTGATAGGAAACAATGAGCAGTTCTTC

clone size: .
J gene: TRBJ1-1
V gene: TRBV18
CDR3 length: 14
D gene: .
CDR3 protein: CASSETGRNTEAFF
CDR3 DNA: TGTGCCAGCTCAGAAACAGGAAGAAACACTGAAGCTTTCTTT

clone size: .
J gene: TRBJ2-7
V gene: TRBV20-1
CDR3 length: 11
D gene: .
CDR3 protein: CSAKDSYEQYF
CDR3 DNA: TGCAGTGCTAAGGACTCCTACGAGCAGTACTTC

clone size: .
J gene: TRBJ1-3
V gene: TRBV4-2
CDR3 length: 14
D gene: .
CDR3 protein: CASSQSGRSNTIYF
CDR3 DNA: TGTGCCAGCAGCCAATCTGGCAGGTCAAACACCATATATTTT

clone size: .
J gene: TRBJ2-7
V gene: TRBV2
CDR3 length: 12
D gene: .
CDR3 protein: CASIPGTGEQYF
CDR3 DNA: TGTGCCAGCATACCCGGGACTGGTGAGCAGTACTTC

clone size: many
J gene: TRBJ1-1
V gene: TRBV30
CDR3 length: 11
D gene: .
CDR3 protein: CAWSRNTEAFF
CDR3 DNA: TGTGCCTGGAGTCGAAACACTGAAGCTTTCTTT

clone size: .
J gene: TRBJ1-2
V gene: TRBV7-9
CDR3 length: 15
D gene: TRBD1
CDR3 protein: CASSFGTGEGYGYTF
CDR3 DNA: TGTGCCAGCAGCTTTGGGACAGGGGAGGGCTATGGCTACACCTTC

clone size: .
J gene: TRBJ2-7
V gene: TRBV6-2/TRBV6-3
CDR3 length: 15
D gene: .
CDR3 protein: CASSYLSGAGYEQYF
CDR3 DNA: TGTGCCAGCAGTTATCTCTCCGGGGCCGGTTACGAGCAGTACTTC

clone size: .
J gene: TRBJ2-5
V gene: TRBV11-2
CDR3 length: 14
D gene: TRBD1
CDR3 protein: CASSGRDSQETQYF
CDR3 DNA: TGTGCCAGCAGCGGACGGGACAGTCAAGAGACCCAGTACTTC

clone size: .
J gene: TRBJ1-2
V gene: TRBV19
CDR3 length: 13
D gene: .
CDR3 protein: CASSQGANYGYTF
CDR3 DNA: TGTGCCAGTAGTCAAGGGGCTAACTATGGCTACACCTTC

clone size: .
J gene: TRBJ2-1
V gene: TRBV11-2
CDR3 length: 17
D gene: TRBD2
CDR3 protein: CASSLGVSGGAYNEQFF
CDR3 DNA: TGTGCCAGCAGCTTAGGGGTTAGCGGGGGGGCCTACAATGAGCAGTTCTTC

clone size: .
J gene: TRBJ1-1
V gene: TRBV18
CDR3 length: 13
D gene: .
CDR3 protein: CASSPARDTEAFF
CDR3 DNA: TGTGCCAGCTCGCCTGCGAGGGACACTGAAGCTTTCTTT

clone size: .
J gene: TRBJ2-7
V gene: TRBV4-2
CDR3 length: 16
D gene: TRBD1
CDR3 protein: CASSQPLLDRGHEQYF
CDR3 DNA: TGTGCCAGCAGCCAACCGTTATTGGACAGGGGCCACGAGCAGTACTTC

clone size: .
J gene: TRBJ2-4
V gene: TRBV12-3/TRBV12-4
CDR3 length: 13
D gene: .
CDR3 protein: CASSFSRSGIQYF
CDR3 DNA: TGTGCCAGCAGTTTCTCCAGGTCCGGAATTCAGTACTTC

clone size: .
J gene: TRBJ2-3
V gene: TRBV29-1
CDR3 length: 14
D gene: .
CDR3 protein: CSVVGKDFTDTQYF
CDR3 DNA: TGCAGCGTTGTAGGAAAGGATTTCACAGATACGCAGTATTTT

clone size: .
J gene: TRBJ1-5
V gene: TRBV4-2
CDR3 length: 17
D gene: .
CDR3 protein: CASNPRDRLISNQPQHF
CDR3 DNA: TGTGCCAGCAATCCCCGGGACCGTCTAATTAGCAATCAGCCCCAGCATTTT

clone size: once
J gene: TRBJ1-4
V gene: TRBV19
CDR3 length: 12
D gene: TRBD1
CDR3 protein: CASKGQGIELFF
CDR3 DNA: TGTGCCAGTAAAGGACAGGGTATCGAACTGTTTTTT

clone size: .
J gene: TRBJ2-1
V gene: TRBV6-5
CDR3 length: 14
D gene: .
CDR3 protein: CASRTGTRSNEQFF
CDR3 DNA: TGTGCCAGCAGGACCGGGACAAGATCCAATGAGCAGTTCTTC

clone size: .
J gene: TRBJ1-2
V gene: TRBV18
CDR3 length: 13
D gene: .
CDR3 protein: CASSPDRAYGYTF
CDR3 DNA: TGTGCCAGCTCTCCCGACAGAGCCTATGGCTACACCTTC

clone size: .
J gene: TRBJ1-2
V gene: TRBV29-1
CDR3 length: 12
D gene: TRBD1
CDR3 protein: CSVGTGLGGYTF
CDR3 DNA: TGCAGCGTTGGGACAGGCTTGGGTGGCTACACCTTC

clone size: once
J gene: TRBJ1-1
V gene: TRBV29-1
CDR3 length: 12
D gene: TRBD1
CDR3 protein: CSVGGQRVEAFF
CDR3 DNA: TGCAGCGTTGGGGGACAGAGGGTTGAAGCTTTCTTT